Following are 15 T cell receptor beta chains from one sample sequenced in a study of cytomegalovirus exposure and HLA in healthy donors. Use of 60 Vbeta and 13 Jbeta primers characterized the PCR. TCRdb's table, derived via immunoSEQ multiplex PCR, lists solely in-frame clones and lacks some. The sample yields more than 150,000 clones, roughly 84% seen once. The sample comprised PBMCs. These receptors originate from a girl under three years old in good health and CMV-seronegative.

V usage is TRBV18 and J usage is TRBJ2-2, with D perhaps TRBD1 (5 bases). Trimming pared 4 bases from V and 3 bases from J, leaving 9 bases between. CDR1 and CDR2 from the germline V gene are KGHSH and LQKENI. The CDR3 is 14 residues long. The CDR3 here is CASSLSRDTGELFF. CDR3 in DNA: TGTGCCAGCTCACTCAGCAGGGACACCGGGGAGCTGTTTTTT.

The chain carries TRBV11-2 and TRBJ2-6; D call uncertain. This CDR3 contains 17 residues. The V gene lost 5 bases and the J gene lost 0 bases, with 14 bases spanning the gap. Germline CDR1 reads SGHAT; CDR2 reads FQNNGV. The CDR3 is CASSAARGVSGANVLTF. For the CDR3, the DNA is TGTGCCAGCAGCGCGGCGCGTGGAGTCTCTGGGGCCAACGTCCTGACTTTC.

The chain joins TRBV19 to TRBJ2-2, with D unclear. The V end lost 7 bases, the J end lost 0 bases, and 12 bases lay between the germline ends. In germline, CDR1 is LNHDA, CDR2 SQIVND (reference sequence). CDR3 length: 15 residues. The DNA for the CDR3 is TGTGCCAGTACGCCCTGGCCGACGAACACCGGGGAGCTGTTTTTT. Translation: CASTPWPTNTGELFF.

The V call is TRBV10-3, the J call TRBJ2-7, with D perhaps matching TRBD2 (8 bases). The length of the CDR3 is 15 residues. Trimming removed 6 bases at V and 3 bases at J, with 18 bases between. CDR1 and CDR2 (germline): ENHRY, SYGVKD. The CDR3: CAIRDRSGGDYEQYF. CDR3 DNA: TGTGCCATCAGGGACAGGTCCGGGGGGGACTACGAGCAGTACTTC.

The rearrangement uses TRBV7-9 and TRBJ2-7, with D tentatively TRBD2 (5 bases). The V end lost 3 bases, the J end lost 3 bases, and 12 bases lay between the germline ends. The CDR3 totals 14 residues. In germline, CDR1 is SEHNR, CDR2 FQNEAQ (reference sequence). In DNA form, the CDR3 reads TGTGCCAGCAGCTTGGGAGCAGAAAGCTACGAGCAGTACTTC. This sequence encodes CASSLGAESYEQYF.

This rearrangement joins TRBV30 to TRBJ1-4; possibly TRBD1 for D (6 bases). Germline V gives CDR1 GTSNPN, CDR2 SVGIG (reference sequence). V lost 0 bases and J lost 8, with 16 bases in between. This CDR3 is 15 amino acids long. CDR3 amino acids: CAWSVLAGEGEKLFF. In nucleotides, the CDR3 is TGTGCCTGGAGTGTACTCGCAGGGGAAGGAGAAAAACTGTTTTTT.

For this clone: The junction and the germline gene differ at one end; a read error may be behind it. V and J are TRBV20-1 and TRBJ2-5; D uncertain. CDR3 length: 11 amino acids. Germline V lookup: CDR1 DFQATT, CDR2 SNEGSKA (reference sequence). This CDR3 is CSARHGEAQYF. In nucleotides, the CDR3 is TGCAGTGCTAGGCATGGAGAGGCCCAGTACTTC.

The rearrangement joins TRBV9 to TRBJ2-3, with D maybe TRBD2 (6 bases). Trimming removed 0 bases from V and 3 bases from J, with 17 bases in between. This CDR3 spans 17 amino acids. Germline V gene sequence: CDR1 SGDLS, CDR2 YYNGEE. The CDR3 DNA sequence: TGTGCCAGCAGCGTAGCATGGGACTTTTCATTGACAGATACGCAGTATTTT. This sequence encodes CASSVAWDFSLTDTQYF.

This chain joins TRBV5-5 and TRBJ1-2; 10 bases map to TRBD1. V was pared by 4 bases and J by 2 bases, with 2 bases of the junction left unmatched. The CDR3 spans 14 residues. Germline V gives CDR1 SGHKS, CDR2 YYEKEE (reference sequence). The CDR3 sequence: CASSKTGGNYGYTF. The CDR3 nucleotides read TGTGCCAGCAGCAAGACAGGGGGCAACTATGGCTACACCTTC.

The J gene is TRBJ2-3, the V gene TRBV11-2, with TRBD2 as a possible D gene (7 bases). Trimming removed 1 base at V and 2 bases at J, with 19 bases between. Germline V CDR1 and CDR2: SGHAT, FQNNGV. The CDR3 totals 18 residues. In nucleotides, the CDR3 is TGTGCCAGCAGCTTAGTAGGGGTCTCCGGGGGGCCCACAGATACGCAGTATTTT. It encodes CASSLVGVSGGPTDTQYF.

The chain is built from TRBV6-5 and TRBJ2-7, with 7 bases identical to TRBD1. Trimming cost V 6 bases and J 3 bases; bases outside gene matches: 2. CDR3 length: 12 residues. Germline lookup yields CDR1 MNHEY and CDR2 SVGAGI. CDR3 amino acids: CASSGTDYEQYF. The CDR3 coding sequence is TGTGCCAGCAGCGGGACAGACTACGAGCAGTACTTC.

CDR3 coding DNA: TGTGCCAGCAGTGACAGACTTTCTAACTATGGCTACACCTTC. Encoded protein: CASSDRLSNYGYTF. This chain uses TRBV2 with TRBJ1-2, with D hard to call. The CDR3 has 14 amino acids. V lost 3 bases and J lost 0, with 8 bases in between. Germline-derived CDR1 and CDR2 are SNHLY and FYNNEI. The complete variable domain, with remaining parts taken from reference TRBV2 and TRBJ1-2, reads EPEVTQTPSHQVTQMGQEVILRCVPISNHLYFYWYRQILGQKVEFLVSFYNNEISEKSEIFDDQFSVERPDGSNFTLKIRSTKLEDSAMYFCASSDRLSNYGYTFGSGTRLTVV.

The rearrangement links TRBV7-9 to TRBJ2-5; TRBD2 is a possible D gene (5 bases). The J call is doubtful: the DNA matches TRBJ2-7 better. This CDR3 spans 15 amino acids. Germline V CDR1 and CDR2: SEHNR, FQNEAQ (reference sequence). DNA of the CDR3: TGTGCCAGCAGCTTACAGGAGGCTAACTCCTACGAGCAGTACTTC. Protein sequence: CASSLQEANSYEQYF.

This clone occurred once. The chain couples TRBV7-3 to TRBJ2-3; 7 bases are shared with TRBD2. From germline, CDR1 is SGHTA and CDR2 FQGTGA. CDR3 length equals 15 residues. The J segment lost 0 bases and the V segment lost 5 bases, leaving 5 bases of the junction unmatched. The chain's CDR3 is CASSPRGTSTDTQYF. The CDR3 bases are TGTGCCAGCAGCCCGCGGGGGACGAGCACAGATACGCAGTATTTT.

The rearrangement uses TRBV19 and TRBJ2-1, with D possibly matching TRBD2 (6 bases). Germline V lookup: CDR1 LNHDA, CDR2 SQIVND (reference sequence). Trimming cost V 4 bases and J 5 bases, with 33 bases left between them. The CDR3 loop spans 21 amino acids. Here the CDR3 reads CASSRLSGTYKYGGVNNEQFF. The CDR3 DNA reads TGTGCCAGTAGTAGGTTGTCGGGGACTTATAAATACGGAGGAGTCAACAATGAGCAGTTCTTC.